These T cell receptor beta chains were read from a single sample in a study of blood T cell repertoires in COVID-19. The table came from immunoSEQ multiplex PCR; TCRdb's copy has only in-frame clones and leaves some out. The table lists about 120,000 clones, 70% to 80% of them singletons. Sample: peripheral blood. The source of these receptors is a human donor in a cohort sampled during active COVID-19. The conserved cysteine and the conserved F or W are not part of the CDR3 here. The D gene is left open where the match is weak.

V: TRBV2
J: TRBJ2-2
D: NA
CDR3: ASSDRGRNTGELF

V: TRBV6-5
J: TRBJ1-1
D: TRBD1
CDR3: ASSDRGIEAF

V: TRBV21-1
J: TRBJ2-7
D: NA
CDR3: ASSKGGRSEQY

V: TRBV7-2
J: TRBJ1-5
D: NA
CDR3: ASSLHRTSNQPQH

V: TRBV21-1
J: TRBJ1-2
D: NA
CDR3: ASSKPRTGDGDPGYGYT

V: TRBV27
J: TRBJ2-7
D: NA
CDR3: ASSPQGVGYEQY

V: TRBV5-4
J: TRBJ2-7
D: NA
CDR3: ASSSLYEQY

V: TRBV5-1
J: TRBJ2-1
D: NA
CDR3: ASSLEGAYNEQF

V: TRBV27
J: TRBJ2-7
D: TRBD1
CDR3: ASSFRQGNEQY

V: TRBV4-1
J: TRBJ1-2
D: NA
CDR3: ASSQRGGYGYT

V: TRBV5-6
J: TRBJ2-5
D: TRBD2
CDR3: ASSSAGLLETQY

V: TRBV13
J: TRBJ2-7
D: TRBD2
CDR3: ASSLGTSGSSYEQY

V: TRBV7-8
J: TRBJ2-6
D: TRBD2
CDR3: ASSVGLAGSSGANVLT

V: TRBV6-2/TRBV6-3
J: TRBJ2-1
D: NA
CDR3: ASSHDTEVYNEQF

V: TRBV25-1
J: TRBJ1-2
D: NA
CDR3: ASSESGEVLDGYT

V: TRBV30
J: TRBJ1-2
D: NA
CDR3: AWSVGLGGYT

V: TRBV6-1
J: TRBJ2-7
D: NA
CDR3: ASSEGAGLGQY